One T cell receptor beta chain is described in this entry. The clone's antigen remains unknown. No much larger clone exists at a distance of one base, and base qualities are not known. The cohort consisted of 600 to 700 healthy bone marrow donors. At the time of sampling, every cohort member was nominally healthy, though immune exposures that went unrecorded were likely present. The donor tested CMV seronegative, placing the donor among the roughly 340 seronegative members of the cohort. A peripheral blood sample was provided by each donor, and peripheral blood mononuclear cells were used for TCR beta sequencing. The Qiagen DNeasy Blood Extraction Kit was used to extract genomic DNA from the blood cell samples. These data come from a study of cytomegalovirus exposure and HLA in healthy donors (TCRdb year 2017). Study-level background: In an earlier analysis of under 600 of the donors, around 290 Gb of sequence data and 90 million to 130 million unique TCR beta sequences from 180 million or so T cells were reported. An earlier analysis of approximately 500 of the donors applied high-throughput TCR beta sequencing to assess whether each TCR beta V gene segment acted as functional or pseudogenic. HLA typing covered class I and class II loci at four-digit resolution. Typing coverage varied by locus: about 620-630 donors for A, B, C, DRB1 and DQB1; more than 500 for DQA1; 600 to 610 for DPA1; roughly 470 for DPB1. An early release that covered about 600 HLA-typed donors contained 300 to 350 gigabases of sequencing data and tens of millions of unique TCR sequences. To study patterns of TCR occurrence, a later analysis re-analyzed previously published TCR beta repertoires from around 700 donors and added high-resolution HLA genotyping. A later genetic analysis took genome-wide SNP genotypes for 398 of the 666 donors and used that subset as a discovery cohort. Roughly five DR-DQ haplotypes were treated as single units for association and clustering because of strong linkage in the cohort. The genetic ancestry cluster associated with self-reported Caucasian donors included around 76% of the approximately 410 genotyped donors. Rather than using new phenotypic data, the later analysis identified candidate immune exposures from TCR beta sequences and from how often those sequences occurred across donors. The study profiled the T cell repertoires of some 610 subjects by immunosequencing and related them to cytomegalovirus serostatus. Donor age, sex, ethnicity and CMV serostatus were collected together with the repertoire data. High-throughput TCR immunosequencing, statistical association of individual TCRs with disease status, and machine learning were combined to predict cytomegalovirus infection status. Besides the first cohort of approximately 710 subjects, a separate validation cohort made up of some 110 different subjects was used. All discovery cohort repertoires had been generated on a single sequencing platform. The study aimed to test whether cataloging public T cell receptors could reveal signatures of past pathogen exposure. On average, roughly 240,000 unique TCR beta nucleotide sequences were sequenced per donor among roughly 430 genotyped donors of the cohort, with roughly 20% of those sequences being non-productive. Study-wide conclusions, independent of this receptor: Most TCR sequences were observed very rarely across donors, whereas some public TCRs were present in many individuals. The sequencing pipeline was judged likely to have produced a cluster of highly shared sequence variants as a technical artifact. Because HLA typing was missing for some donors at each locus, association tests included only the typed subset. In a later analysis, HLA-associated TCR beta chains showed more clonal expansion and lower generation probabilities than non-associated chains that were equally common. Roughly 17 rarely observed V segments, including chromosome 9 orphons, were excluded from the earlier analysis of almost 600 of the donors because counts were too low. Roughly uniform sequencing depth across donors was assumed in presence/absence analyses, although this assumption may not hold. For the cohort, immune exposure information was limited to CMV serostatus. According to the authors, the approach could potentially be generalized to other disease states and immunological phenotypes. In vitro tests confirmed that a few of the cytomegalovirus-associated TCR beta chains recognize cytomegalovirus antigens. The cohort was sequenced for TCR beta chains only, and without alpha or paired-chain data the features that could be detected were limited. When HLA alleles, especially DR and DQ, strongly co-occurred, TCR associations were difficult to assign to individual alleles. A further reported finding was that TCR beta sequences accurately predicted the HLA-A and HLA-B alleles for most subjects in the first cohort. Linkage disequilibrium might explain the correlated functional status among segregating V segments, but an unknown experimental factor could not be ruled out. According to a later genetic analysis, donors in an Asian-associated ancestry cluster had fewer N-insertions in productive TCRs than the approximately 670-donor mean. Several of the top co-occurrence clusters appeared to be linked to parvovirus B19, influenza, CMV and Epstein-Barr virus, according to a later analysis. At a false discovery rate of 0.05, a later analysis linked under 20,000 TCR beta sequences to specific HLA alleles. The study listed 150 to 200 TCR beta chains as associated with cytomegalovirus. A later analysis found that TCR association rates varied across HLA loci, with DRB1 alleles showing the most associated TCRs and HLA-C alleles the fewest. Most CMV-associated TCR beta chains appeared to be HLA-restricted in a later analysis, and the HLA associations seemed to be driven largely by CMV exposure. An association between a missense DCLRE1C variant and V-gene and J-gene trimming of TCR beta chains was found in a later genetic analysis and replicated in an independent cohort. In an earlier analysis of some 500 of the donors, most TCR beta V segments appeared in productive rearrangements about 87% or about 30% of the time, broadly matching IMGT annotations. In both the original and validation cohorts, the classifier was reported to diagnose cytomegalovirus status with high specificity and sensitivity.

Library construction relied on the immunoSEQ multiplex PCR assay. For the multiplex PCR, a mixture combining 60 forward primers for TCR Vbeta segments and 13 reverse primers for TCR Jbeta segments was used. The CDR3 region of rearranged TCR beta genes was amplified from genomic DNA by a multiplex PCR assay. The Illumina HiSeq System was used to sequence the amplified TCR beta libraries as 87-base-pair reads. Per the authors' processing: A later analysis counted tens of millions of unique TCR beta chains across the 650 to 800 repertoires, and roughly 11 million of these chains were shared by at least two donors. A nearest-neighbor algorithm error-corrected the raw reads and collapsed the reads into unique sequences, merging closely related sequences to remove PCR and sequencing errors. CDR3 sequences were aligned to IMGT reference sequences to assign V, D and J gene segments. For a sequence to be retained, a match of at least six nucleotides to both a V gene segment and a J gene segment was required. Rearrangements were classified as productive when the CDR3 lacked stop codons and remained in frame with V and J, and all other rearrangements were classified as non-productive. Following IMGT convention, CDR3 was defined as the stretch from the second conserved V-encoded cysteine to the conserved J-encoded phenylalanine. The earlier analysis of about 530 of the donors excluded any sequence lacking an unambiguous match to a single V gene segment. An earlier analysis of approximately 590 of the donors classified V segments as functional when productive rearrangements were above 56.7% and as segregating when the standard deviation between donors was above 5%. A statistical classification framework was built for diagnosing cytomegalovirus status from the catalog of TCR beta chain sequences. In a later analysis, V and J genes were assigned by comparing TCR nucleotide sequences against IMGT/GENE-DB human TR gene sequences. Using the TCRdist pipeline, a later analysis assigned CDR3 sequences along with most-parsimonious VDJ recombination scenarios. In a later analysis, each TCR beta chain was defined by its CDR3 amino acid sequence together with its V-gene family, and reads lacking a unique V-gene family were excluded. To address suspected cross-contamination and a sequencing artifact, a later analysis removed a few hundred highly shared, low-generation-probability nucleotide sequences. A later analysis calculated a clonal expansion index for each public chain from normalized within-repertoire ranks of inferred template counts. In a later analysis, generation probabilities were computed with a VDJ recombination model fitted to out-of-frame rearrangements, and the resulting probabilities were checked against IGoR. Hypergeometric tests were used in a later analysis to score TCR-TCR, TCR-HLA and TCR-CMV co-occurrence, with a repertoire-size bias correction applied to the TCR pairs. False discovery rates were estimated in a later analysis by permuting HLA or CMV assignments 20 times. In a later analysis, co-occurring TCRs were grouped using DBSCAN, with TCRdist sequence similarity added in when clustering inside HLA-allele-positive subsets. Repertoires with fewer than 30,000 or more than 120,000 public chains were left out of co-occurrence clustering, as were five repertoires with anomalous nucleotide sharing. TCRdb retrieved this table from immuneACCESS and kept in-frame rearrangements only. Not all clones are present; in checked studies, unresolved V genes account for under half, and no reason is known for the remainder. V, J and clone size were drawn from that table, and D and trimming were deduced from the DNA. The sample table records more than 130,000 clones; roughly 80% of these occur just once. Together, the top ten hold about 4.7% of the sample.

The sequencing input was PBMCs. This receptor was identified in a male donor in good health and CMV-seronegative.

The sequence in DNA is TGTGCCAGCAGCTACACCGGGACAGGGACCTCCTCTGGAAACACCATATATTTT. The encoded protein is CASSYTGTGTSSGNTIYF. Recombination connected TRBV7-9 to TRBJ1-3; the junction holds 9 bases that match TRBD1. The CDR3 has 18 amino acids, counting the end cysteine and phenylalanine. The only DNA kept is the CDR3, 54 bases in frame from the first base. As encoded in the germline V gene (reference sequence), CDR1 is SEHNR while CDR2 is FQNEAQ. Germline trimming: 4 bases from V, 0 bases from J; junction bases outside gene matches: 10.